This entry lists 27 T cell receptor beta chains sequenced from one sample in a study of lymphopenia after photon versus proton radiotherapy (dated by TCRdb to between 2018 and 2021). The library was produced with the immunoSEQ multiplex PCR assay. TCRdb took over this immuneACCESS table, retaining in-frame rearrangements with V and J assigned. Such tables are incomplete; in checked studies, under half of the missing clones stem from an unresolved V gene, and the remainder is unexplained. In all, the sample holds several thousand clones, and approximately 91% of those were seen once. The top ten constitute roughly 10% of the sample. Sequencing used peripheral blood, obtained from a patient treated with photon-based radiotherapy. The receptors here all came from a man between 60 and 70 years old with cholangiocarcinoma.

The chain recombines TRBV7-9 with TRBJ1-6; unclear D gene. Germline V gene lookup returns CDR1 SEHNR and CDR2 FQNEAQ (reference sequence). CDR3 length: 13 amino acids. The V end was cut by 2 bases, the J end by 6 bases, with 5 bases between. As DNA, the CDR3 is TGTGCCAGCAGCTTACGGGTTAATTCACCCCTCCACTTT. Amino acids: CASSLRVNSPLHF.

The chain employs TRBV7-2 and TRBJ2-3; 8 bases match TRBD2. The CDR3 runs 15 residues. After removal of 5 bases from V and 4 bases from J, the junction contained 8 bases not matched to a gene. Looked up from germline, CDR1 is SGHTA and CDR2 is FQGNSA. In DNA form, the CDR3 reads TGTGCCAGCAGCCGTCGGGGGGGCGGCGCAGATACGCAGTATTTT. Amino acids: CASSRRGGGADTQYF.

This chain joins TRBV6-5 and TRBJ2-7; D is possibly TRBD1 (5 bases). V was trimmed by 0 bases and J by 2 bases, leaving 14 bases between them. The CDR3 extends over 16 amino acids. Germline V gives CDR1 MNHEY, CDR2 SVGAGI. In DNA, the CDR3 is TGTGCCAGCAGTTACTCGATCAGGGATTACCCCTACGAGCAGTACTTC. As protein: CASSYSIRDYPYEQYF.

The rearrangement links TRBV2 to TRBJ1-5, with 9 bases fitting TRBD1. CDR1 SNHLY and CDR2 FYNNEI come from the germline V gene. Trimming took 8 bases from V and 6 from J; bases not matched to a gene: 8. The CDR3 spans 14 residues. The CDR3 DNA is TGTGCCAGCTGTTGGACAGGGGATTCTCAGCCCCAGCATTTT. This gives the protein CASCWTGDSQPQHF.

This clone showed up just a few times. The chain is built from TRBV6-5 and TRBJ2-2; TRBD1 aligns across 7 bases. The V gene end was trimmed by 0 bases and the J gene end by 7 bases; junction bases not matched to a gene: 5. CDR3 length: 15 amino acids. Looked up from germline, CDR1 is MNHEY and CDR2 is SVGAGI. For the CDR3, the DNA is TGTGCCAGCAGTTACTCGAGGACAGGTTTCGGGGAGCTGTTTTTT. Protein sequence: CASSYSRTGFGELFF.

The CDR3 bases are TGTGCCAGCAGTTCCACCGGACAGGGAGTTGGCAATCAGCCCCAGCATTTT. Translation: CASSSTGQGVGNQPQHF. The genes are TRBV28 and TRBJ1-5, with TRBD1 matching over 8 bases. The trim removed 4 bases at V and 2 bases at J, leaving 10 bases unmatched. In germline, CDR1 is MDHEN, CDR2 SYDVKM. There are 17 residues in the CDR3.

This clone was seen a few times. The J gene is TRBJ1-1, the V gene TRBV7-6; 7 bases map to TRBD1. Unmatched junction bases numbered 3, after V lost 3 bases and J lost 5 bases. Germline CDR1 and CDR2: SGHVS and FNYEAQ. This CDR3 has 13 amino acids. CDR3 in DNA: TGTGCCAGCAGCTTGGACAGGAGGACTGAAGCTTTCTTT. Its translation is CASSLDRRTEAFF.

This clone was observed a single time. V is TRBV11-3 and J is TRBJ2-7; TRBD1 might be the D (5 bases). Germline V lookup: CDR1 SGHNT, CDR2 YENEEA. V dropped 0 bases and J dropped 2 bases, with 11 bases sitting between them. CDR3 length: 15 residues. The CDR3 spells CASSLDGLGAYEQYF. The CDR3 DNA reads as TGTGCCAGCAGCTTAGACGGGCTAGGGGCCTACGAGCAGTACTTC.

This rearrangement joins TRBV11-3 to TRBJ1-1; a weak D match, TRBD1 (5 bases). Germline loops: CDR1 SGHNT, CDR2 YENEEA. The CDR3 loop spans 14 amino acids. Trimming stripped 5 bases from V and 3 bases from J, with 13 bases between. The DNA of the CDR3 is TGTGCCAGCAGCCCAGAGGGGTTGGACACTGAAGCTTTCTTT. Translated, it gives CASSPEGLDTEAFF.

The chain uses TRBV9 and TRBJ1-2; D not certain. Looked up from germline, CDR1 is SGDLS and CDR2 is YYNGEE. V was trimmed by 0 bases and J by 8 bases, leaving 17 bases between them. This CDR3 comprises 15 residues. The CDR3 region has the DNA TGTGCCAGCAGCGTAGGGTCCTCTACAATGAGAGGCTACACCTTC. Translated: CASSVGSSTMRGYTF.

V is TRBV6-5 and J is TRBJ1-2, with a weak D call TRBD1 (5 bases). The CDR3 has 15 amino acids. Trimming left V 6 bases short and J 0 bases short, with 14 bases between. The germline gives CDR1 MNHEY, CDR2 SVGAGI. The CDR3 sequence is CASSKWDETNYGYTF. CDR3 nucleotides: TGTGCCAGCAGCAAATGGGACGAAACTAACTATGGCTACACCTTC.

This clone turned up a few times. The chain couples TRBV28 to TRBJ1-5; 7 positions match TRBD1. Unmatched junction bases numbered 9, after V lost 1 base and J lost 6 bases. The CDR3 covers 16 residues. Germline lookup yields CDR1 MDHEN and CDR2 SYDVKM. The CDR3 spells CASSLLAGGYFQPQHF. The CDR3 nucleotides are TGTGCCAGCAGTTTATTGGCAGGGGGTTATTTTCAGCCCCAGCATTTT.

V usage is TRBV5-4 and J usage is TRBJ2-7; D is undetermined. V lost 0 bases, J lost 4 bases, and 5 bases lay in between. CDR1 is SGHNT, CDR2 YYREEE, per germline (reference sequence). The CDR3 has 12 residues. The CDR3, as DNA: TGTGCCAGCAGCTTGGAGCTGTACGAGCAGTACTTC. Translated: CASSLELYEQYF.

CDR3 sequence: CASSQDRFPYEQYF. The DNA for the CDR3 is TGTGCCAGCAGCCAAGACAGGTTTCCCTACGAGCAGTACTTC. This chain joins TRBV6-5 and TRBJ2-7, with D possibly matching TRBD1 (6 bases). This CDR3 has 14 amino acids. V lost 6 bases to trimming and J lost 2 bases, with 14 bases between them. Germline assignment: CDR1 MNHEY and CDR2 SVGAGI.

The table lists this clone with a count of one. This chain joins TRBV4-1 and TRBJ1-4; perhaps TRBD1 as D (5 bases). Germline loops: CDR1 MGHRA, CDR2 YSYEKL. The CDR3 loop spans 14 amino acids. V was cut by 5 bases and J by 7 bases, with 14 bases left in between. The CDR3 bases are TGCGCCAGCAGCTGGGGGGATTCTGGTGAAAAACTGTTTTTT. Translating it yields CASSWGDSGEKLFF.

The chain uses TRBV19 and TRBJ1-1; D call uncertain. CDR1 is LNHDA, CDR2 SQIVND, per germline (reference sequence). CDR3 length: 16 residues. V was trimmed by 9 bases and J by 1 base, leaving 21 bases between them. Here the CDR3 DNA reads TGTGCCAGCAGACCCCGACCCGGCCGGTCGAACACTGAAGCTTTCTTT. It translates to CASRPRPGRSNTEAFF.

The chain combines TRBV5-4 with TRBJ2-7, with 10 nucleotides matching TRBD2. The CDR3 runs to 16 residues. Germline-derived CDR1 and CDR2 are SGHNT and YYREEE (reference sequence). The junction had 12 bases not matched to a gene; V was cut back by 4 bases and J by 5 bases. The CDR3 loop is CASSPTRASGRNEQYF. In nucleotides, the CDR3 is TGTGCCAGCAGCCCAACCCGGGCTAGCGGGAGAAACGAGCAGTACTTC.

V gene TRBV7-3 combines with J gene TRBJ2-2; D is unclear. The CDR3 has 16 amino acids. Per germline, CDR1 SGHTA and CDR2 FQGTGA. V was cut by 0 bases and J by 2 bases, with 10 bases left in between. The CDR3 DNA is TGTGCCAGCAGCTTAACCGGTGGGAAAAACACCGGGGAGCTGTTTTTT. It translates to CASSLTGGKNTGELFF.

The chain couples TRBV12-2 to TRBJ2-7. TRBV12-2 is a pseudogene segment. CDR3 size: 16 residues. The CDR3, as DNA: TGTGCAAGTCGCTTAGGGTCGCGACCGACCTCCTACGAGCAGTACTTC. Its translation: CASRLGSRPTSYEQYF.

The chain has TRBV7-3 and TRBJ2-3; 14 bases line up with TRBD2. Trimming cost V 4 bases and J 9 bases; bases outside gene matches: 3. From germline, CDR1 is SGHTA and CDR2 FQGTGA. This CDR3 contains 14 residues. The CDR3 nucleotides are TGTGCCAGCAGCTCGGGGACTAGCGGGGGCACGCAGTATTTT. It codes for CASSSGTSGGTQYF.

The chain has TRBV10-2 and TRBJ1-2; possibly TRBD1 for D (5 bases). The germline V gene encodes CDR1 WSHSY and CDR2 SAAADI. This CDR3 has 15 amino acids. The germline V and J ends were trimmed by 8 bases and 1 base, with 17 bases remaining between them. This chain's CDR3 is CASRGVQQSNYGYTF. Written as DNA, the CDR3 is TGCGCCAGCCGGGGGGTACAGCAGAGTAACTATGGCTACACCTTC.

This clone is a singleton in its sample. This CDR3 is CASSVEGQSSGGYTF. In nucleotides, the CDR3 is TGTGCCAGCAGCGTAGAGGGGCAGTCAAGCGGTGGCTACACCTTC. The V call is TRBV9, the J call TRBJ1-2, with D perhaps matching TRBD1 (5 bases). The CDR3 runs 15 residues. V dropped 0 bases and J dropped 7 bases, with 16 bases sitting between them. Germline CDR1 and CDR2: SGDLS and YYNGEE.

The chain links TRBV28 to TRBJ1-3, with unresolved D. This CDR3 comprises 14 residues. Trimming took 4 bases from V and 0 from J, leaving 7 bases between them. Germline lookup yields CDR1 MDHEN and CDR2 SYDVKM. The CDR3 here is CASSSTPSGNTIYF. CDR3 nucleotides: TGTGCCAGCAGTTCAACACCCTCTGGAAACACCATATATTTT.

J is TRBJ2-7 and V is TRBV11-2, with D uncertain. The V and J ends lost 5 bases and 4 bases respectively, with 12 bases between them. In germline, CDR1 is SGHAT, CDR2 FQNNGV. There are 13 residues in the CDR3. As DNA, the CDR3 is TGTGCCAGCAGCCAATTTATCACATACGAGCAGTACTTC. It translates to CASSQFITYEQYF.

The chain recombines TRBV2 with TRBJ2-1; D unclear. Trimming took off 2 bases at V and 4 bases at J, with 15 bases between the two ends. The CDR3 contains 16 residues. The germline gives CDR1 SNHLY, CDR2 FYNNEI. The CDR3 DNA is TGTGCCAGCAGTGAAACTGTTCCCACCCTTTACAATGAGCAGTTCTTC. Its translation: CASSETVPTLYNEQFF.

The chain combines TRBV2 with TRBJ2-5, with D possibly TRBD1 on 6 matching bases. The CDR3 sequence is 15 residues long. CDR1 SNHLY and CDR2 FYNNEI come from the germline V gene. Trimming took 6 bases from V and 0 from J, leaving 14 bases between them. CDR3 sequence (DNA): TGTGCCAGCAGCTCGGGACACATGTACCAAGAGACCCAGTACTTC. Translating gives CASSSGHMYQETQYF.

The J gene is TRBJ2-3, the V gene TRBV19, with 7 nucleotides matching TRBD1. V was clipped by 4 bases and J by 2 bases; unmatched bases: 9. Germline V gene data show CDR1 as LNHDA and CDR2 as SQIVND (reference sequence). This CDR3 region has 16 residues. CDR3 region: CASSKTPGQSTDTQYF. The CDR3 DNA is TGTGCCAGTAGTAAGACTCCGGGACAGTCCACAGATACGCAGTATTTT. Full variable domain (rest looked up from reference TRBV19 and TRBJ2-3): DGGITQSPKYLFRKEGQNVTLSCEQNLNHDAMYWYRQDPGQGLRLIYYSQIVNDFQKGDIAEGYSVSREKKESFPLTVTSAQKNPTAFYLCASSKTPGQSTDTQYFGPGTRLTVL.